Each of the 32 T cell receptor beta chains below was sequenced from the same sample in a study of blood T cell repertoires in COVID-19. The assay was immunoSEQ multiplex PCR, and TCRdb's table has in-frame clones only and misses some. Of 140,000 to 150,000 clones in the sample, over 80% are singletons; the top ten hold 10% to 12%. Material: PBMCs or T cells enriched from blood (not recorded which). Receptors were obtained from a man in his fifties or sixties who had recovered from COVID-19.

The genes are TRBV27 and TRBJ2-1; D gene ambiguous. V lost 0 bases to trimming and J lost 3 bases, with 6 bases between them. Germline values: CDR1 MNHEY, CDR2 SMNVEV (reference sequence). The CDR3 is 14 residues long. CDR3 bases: TGTGCCAGCAGTTTATCGGGCAGCTACAATGAGCAGTTCTTC. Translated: CASSLSGSYNEQFF.

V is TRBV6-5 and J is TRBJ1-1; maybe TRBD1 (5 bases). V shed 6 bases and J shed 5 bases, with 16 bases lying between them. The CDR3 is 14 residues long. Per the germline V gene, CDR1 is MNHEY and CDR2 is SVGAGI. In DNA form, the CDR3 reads TGTGCCAGCAGCCCCGACAGTTTTTCGACTGAAGCTTTCTTT. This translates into CASSPDSFSTEAFF.

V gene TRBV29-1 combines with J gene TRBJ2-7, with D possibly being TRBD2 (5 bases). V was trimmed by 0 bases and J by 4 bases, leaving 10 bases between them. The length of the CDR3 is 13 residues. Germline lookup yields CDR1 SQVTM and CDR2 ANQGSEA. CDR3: CSVEEGRGYEQYF. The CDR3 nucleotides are TGCAGCGTTGAAGAGGGTCGCGGGTACGAGCAGTACTTC.

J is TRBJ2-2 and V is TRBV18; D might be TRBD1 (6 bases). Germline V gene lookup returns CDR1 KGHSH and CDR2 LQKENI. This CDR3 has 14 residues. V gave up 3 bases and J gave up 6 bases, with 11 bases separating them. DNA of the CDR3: TGTGCCAGCTCACCGATACAGGGCTCCGGGGAGCTGTTTTTT. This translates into CASSPIQGSGELFF.

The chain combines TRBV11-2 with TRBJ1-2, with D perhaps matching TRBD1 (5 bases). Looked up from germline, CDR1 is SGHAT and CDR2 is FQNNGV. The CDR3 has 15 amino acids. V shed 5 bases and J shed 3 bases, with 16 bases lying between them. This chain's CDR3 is CASSLSSAGHYGYTF. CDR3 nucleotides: TGTGCCAGCAGCCTCAGCTCGGCAGGGCACTATGGCTACACCTTC.

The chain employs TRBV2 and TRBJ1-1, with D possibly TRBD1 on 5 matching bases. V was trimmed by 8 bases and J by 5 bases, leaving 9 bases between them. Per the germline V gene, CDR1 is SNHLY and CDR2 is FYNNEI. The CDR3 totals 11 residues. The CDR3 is CASDGGTEAFF. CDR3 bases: TGTGCCAGCGACGGGGGGACTGAAGCTTTCTTT.

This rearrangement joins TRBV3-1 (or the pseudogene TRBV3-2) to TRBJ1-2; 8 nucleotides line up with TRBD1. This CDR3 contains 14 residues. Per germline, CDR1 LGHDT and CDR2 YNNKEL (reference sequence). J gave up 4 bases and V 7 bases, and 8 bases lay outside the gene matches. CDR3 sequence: CASKDRVDPYGYTF. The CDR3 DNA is TGTGCCAGCAAGGACAGGGTGGACCCCTATGGCTACACCTTC.

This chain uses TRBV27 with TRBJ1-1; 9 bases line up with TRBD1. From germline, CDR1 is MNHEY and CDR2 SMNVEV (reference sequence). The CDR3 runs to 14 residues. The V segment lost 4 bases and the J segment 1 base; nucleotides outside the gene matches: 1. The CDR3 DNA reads TGTGCCAGCAGTTGGGACAGGGAGAACACTGAAGCTTTCTTT. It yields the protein CASSWDRENTEAFF.

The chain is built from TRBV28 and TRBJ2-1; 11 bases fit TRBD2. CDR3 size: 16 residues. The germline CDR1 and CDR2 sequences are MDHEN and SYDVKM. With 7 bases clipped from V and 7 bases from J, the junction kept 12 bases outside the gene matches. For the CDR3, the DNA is TGTGCCAGCACCGTAGCGGGAGGGCTAAAGGGAAATGAGCAGTTCTTC. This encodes CASTVAGGLKGNEQFF.

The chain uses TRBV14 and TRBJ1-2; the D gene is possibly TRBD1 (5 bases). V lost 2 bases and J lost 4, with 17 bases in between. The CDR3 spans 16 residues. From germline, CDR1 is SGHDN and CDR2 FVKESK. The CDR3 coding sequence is TGTGCCAGCAGCCAAAGGGGAATAGGTCCCGTCTATGGCTACACCTTC. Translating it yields CASSQRGIGPVYGYTF.

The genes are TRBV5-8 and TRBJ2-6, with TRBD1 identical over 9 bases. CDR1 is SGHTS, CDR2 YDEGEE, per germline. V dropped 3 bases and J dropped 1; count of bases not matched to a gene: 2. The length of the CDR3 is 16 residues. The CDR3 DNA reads TGTGCCAGCAGCTCCGGGACAGGGTCTGGGGCCAACGTCCTGACTTTC. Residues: CASSSGTGSGANVLTF.

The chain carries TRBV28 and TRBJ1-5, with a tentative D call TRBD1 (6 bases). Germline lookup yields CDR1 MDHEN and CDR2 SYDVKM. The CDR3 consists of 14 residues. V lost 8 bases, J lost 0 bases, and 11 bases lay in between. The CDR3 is CASSWTDSNQPQHF. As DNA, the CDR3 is TGTGCCAGCTCCTGGACAGATAGCAATCAGCCCCAGCATTTT.

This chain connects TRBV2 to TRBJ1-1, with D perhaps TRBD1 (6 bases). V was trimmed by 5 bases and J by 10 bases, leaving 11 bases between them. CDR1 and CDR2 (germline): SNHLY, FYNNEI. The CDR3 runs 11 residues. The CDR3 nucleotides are TGTGCCAGCAGTTCACAGGGCTTAGCTTTCTTT. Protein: CASSSQGLAFF.

The CDR3 DNA follows: TGTGCCAGCAGCTTAGATGGGGCAGGGGAGCAGTACTTC. Protein product: CASSLDGAGEQYF. This chain connects TRBV11-2 to TRBJ2-7, with D perhaps TRBD1 (5 bases). Looked up from germline, CDR1 is SGHAT and CDR2 is FQNNGV. V lost 0 bases to trimming and J lost 7 bases, with 10 bases between them. The CDR3 has 13 amino acids.

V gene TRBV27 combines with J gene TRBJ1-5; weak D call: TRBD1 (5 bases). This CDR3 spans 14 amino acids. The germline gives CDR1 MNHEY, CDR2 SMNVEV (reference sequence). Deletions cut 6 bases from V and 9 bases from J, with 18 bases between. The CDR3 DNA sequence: TGTGCCAGCAGCTGGACACCATCAAGTCGGCCCCAGCATTTT. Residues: CASSWTPSSRPQHF.

CDR3 bases: TGTGCCAGCCGCCCGGGGGATGGCGGGGAGCTGTTTTTT. It translates to CASRPGDGGELFF. V and J are TRBV9 and TRBJ2-2; D is possibly TRBD2 (6 bases). CDR1 and CDR2 from the germline V gene are SGDLS and YYNGEE. CDR3 size: 13 residues. V shed 7 bases and J shed 7 bases, with 14 bases lying between them.

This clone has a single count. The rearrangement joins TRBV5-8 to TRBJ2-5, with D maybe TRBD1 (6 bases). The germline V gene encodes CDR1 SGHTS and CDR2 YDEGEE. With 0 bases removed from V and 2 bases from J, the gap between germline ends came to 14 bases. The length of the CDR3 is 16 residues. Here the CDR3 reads CASSLAFATGQETQYF. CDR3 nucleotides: TGTGCCAGCAGCTTGGCCTTTGCGACAGGTCAAGAGACCCAGTACTTC.

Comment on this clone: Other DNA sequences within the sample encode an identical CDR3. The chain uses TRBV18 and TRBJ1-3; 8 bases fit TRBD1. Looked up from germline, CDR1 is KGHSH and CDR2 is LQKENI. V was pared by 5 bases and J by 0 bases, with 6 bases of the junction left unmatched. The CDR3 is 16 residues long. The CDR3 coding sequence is TGTGCCAGCTCAGGGGCCGGGACAGGCTCTGGAAACACCATATATTTT. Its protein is CASSGAGTGSGNTIYF.

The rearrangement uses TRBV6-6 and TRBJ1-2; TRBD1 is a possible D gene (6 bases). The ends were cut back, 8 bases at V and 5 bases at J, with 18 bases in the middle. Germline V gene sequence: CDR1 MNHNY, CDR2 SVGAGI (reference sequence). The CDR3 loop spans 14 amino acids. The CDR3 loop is CASRVLGQPYGYTF. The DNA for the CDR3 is TGTGCCAGCCGCGTTTTAGGACAGCCTTATGGCTACACCTTC.

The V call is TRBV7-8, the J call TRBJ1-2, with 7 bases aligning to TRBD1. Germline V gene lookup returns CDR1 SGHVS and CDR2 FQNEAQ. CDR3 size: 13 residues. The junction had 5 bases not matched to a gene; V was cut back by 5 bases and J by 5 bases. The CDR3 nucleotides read TGTGCCAGCAGCATCCCGGGACAGTATGGCTACACCTTC. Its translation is CASSIPGQYGYTF.

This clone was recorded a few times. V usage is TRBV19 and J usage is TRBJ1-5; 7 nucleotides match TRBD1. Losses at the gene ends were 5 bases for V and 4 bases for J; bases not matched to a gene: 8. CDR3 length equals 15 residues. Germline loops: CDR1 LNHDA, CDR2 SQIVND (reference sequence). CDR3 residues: CASSLSGGGNQPQHF. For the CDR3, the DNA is TGTGCCAGTAGTCTTTCAGGGGGAGGAAATCAGCCCCAGCATTTT.

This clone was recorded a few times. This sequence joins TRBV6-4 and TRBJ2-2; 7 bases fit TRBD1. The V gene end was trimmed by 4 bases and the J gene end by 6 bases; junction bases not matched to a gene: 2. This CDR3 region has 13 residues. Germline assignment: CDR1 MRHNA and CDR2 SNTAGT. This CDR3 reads CASSGTGAGELFF. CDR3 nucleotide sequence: TGTGCCAGCAGTGGAACAGGGGCCGGGGAGCTGTTTTTT.

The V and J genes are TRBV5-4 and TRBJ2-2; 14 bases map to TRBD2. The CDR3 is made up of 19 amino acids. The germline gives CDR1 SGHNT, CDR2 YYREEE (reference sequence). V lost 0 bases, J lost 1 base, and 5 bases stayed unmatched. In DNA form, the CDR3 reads TGTGCCAGCAGCTTGGCCCTGGGACTAGCGGGAGAGAACACCGGGGAGCTGTTTTTT. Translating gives CASSLALGLAGENTGELFF.

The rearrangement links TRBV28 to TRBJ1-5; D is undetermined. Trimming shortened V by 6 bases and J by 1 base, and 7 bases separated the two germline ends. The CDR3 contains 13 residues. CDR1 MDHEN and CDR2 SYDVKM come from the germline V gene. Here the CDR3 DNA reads TGTGCCAGCAGAGTACAAAGCAATCAGCCCCAGCATTTT. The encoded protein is CASRVQSNQPQHF.

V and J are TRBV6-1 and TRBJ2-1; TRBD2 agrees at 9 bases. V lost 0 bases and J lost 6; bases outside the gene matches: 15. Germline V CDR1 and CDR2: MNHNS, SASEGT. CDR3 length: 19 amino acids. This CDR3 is CASSEAGGARTSVSNEQFF. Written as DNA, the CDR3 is TGTGCCAGCAGTGAAGCTGGGGGGGCGCGGACTAGCGTTTCCAATGAGCAGTTCTTC.

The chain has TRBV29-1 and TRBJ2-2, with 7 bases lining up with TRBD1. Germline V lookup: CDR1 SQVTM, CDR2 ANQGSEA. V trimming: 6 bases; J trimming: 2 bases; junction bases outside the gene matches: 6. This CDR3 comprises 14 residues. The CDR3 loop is CSVYRGFNTGELFF. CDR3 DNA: TGCAGCGTGTACAGGGGATTTAACACCGGGGAGCTGTTTTTT.

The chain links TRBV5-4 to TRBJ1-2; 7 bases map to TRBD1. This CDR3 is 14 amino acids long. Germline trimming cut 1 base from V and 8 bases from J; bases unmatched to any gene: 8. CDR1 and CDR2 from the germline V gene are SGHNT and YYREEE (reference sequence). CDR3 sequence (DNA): TGTGCCAGCAGCTTGCAGACAGGGACGAAAGGCTACACCTTC. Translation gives CASSLQTGTKGYTF. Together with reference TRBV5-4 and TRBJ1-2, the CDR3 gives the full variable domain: ETGVTQSPTHLIKTRGQQVTLRCSSQSGHNTVSWYQQALGQGPQFIFQYYREEENGRGNFPPRFSGLQFPNYSSELNVNALELDDSALYLCASSLQTGTKGYTFGSGTRLTVV.

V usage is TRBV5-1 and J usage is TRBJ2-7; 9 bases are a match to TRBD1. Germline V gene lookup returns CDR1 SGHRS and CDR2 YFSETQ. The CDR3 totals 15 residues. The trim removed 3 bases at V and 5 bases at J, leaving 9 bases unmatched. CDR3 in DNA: TGCGCCAGCAGCTGGTGGCGGACAGGGGTCGACGAGCAGTACTTC. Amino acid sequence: CASSWWRTGVDEQYF.

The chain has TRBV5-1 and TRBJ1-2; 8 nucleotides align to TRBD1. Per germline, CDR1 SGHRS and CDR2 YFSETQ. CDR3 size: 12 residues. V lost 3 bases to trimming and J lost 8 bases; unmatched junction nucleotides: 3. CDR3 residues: CASSSTGEGYTF. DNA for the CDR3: TGCGCCAGCAGCTCGACAGGGGAAGGCTACACCTTC.

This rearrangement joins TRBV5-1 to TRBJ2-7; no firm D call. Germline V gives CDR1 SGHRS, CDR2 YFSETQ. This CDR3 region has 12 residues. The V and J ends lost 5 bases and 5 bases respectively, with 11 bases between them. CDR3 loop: CASRRGINEQYF. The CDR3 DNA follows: TGCGCCAGCAGACGCGGAATAAACGAGCAGTACTTC.

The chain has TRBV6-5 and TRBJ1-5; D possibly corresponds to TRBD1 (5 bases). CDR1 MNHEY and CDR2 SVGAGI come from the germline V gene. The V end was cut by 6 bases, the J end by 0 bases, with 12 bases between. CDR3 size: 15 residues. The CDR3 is CASRKIGGSNQPQHF. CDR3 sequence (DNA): TGTGCCAGCAGGAAGATCGGGGGTAGCAATCAGCCCCAGCATTTT.

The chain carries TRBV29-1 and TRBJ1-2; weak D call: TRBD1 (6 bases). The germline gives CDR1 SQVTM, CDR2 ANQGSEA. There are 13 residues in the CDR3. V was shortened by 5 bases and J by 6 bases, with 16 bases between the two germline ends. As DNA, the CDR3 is TGCAGCGTTTCCAGAGGCAGGGGAGATGGCTACACCTTC. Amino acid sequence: CSVSRGRGDGYTF.